The entry that follows covers one T cell receptor (beta chain) sequence. This sample was taken from a study of T cell changes during pregnancy in multiple sclerosis. Sequencing was performed with immunoSEQ multiplex PCR; in TCRdb, only in-frame clones are kept and a portion is missing. This sample yields approximately 89,000 clones, of which approximately 94% are seen a single time; 0.65% to 0.95% belongs to the top ten. This CDR3 contains 13 residues. Germline loops: CDR1 SQVTM, CDR2 ANQGSEA. The V and J ends lost 6 bases and 1 base, in that order; junction bases with no gene match: 5. This sequence joins TRBV29-1 and TRBJ1-1, with 7 bases lining up with TRBD1. The sample was peripheral blood, taken in the third trimester of pregnancy. The receptor's source is a female donor with multiple sclerosis, enrolled in a pregnancy study. CDR3 region: CSVLRTGNTEAFF. CDR3 DNA: TGCAGCGTCCTTCGGACAGGGAACACTGAAGCTTTCTTT.